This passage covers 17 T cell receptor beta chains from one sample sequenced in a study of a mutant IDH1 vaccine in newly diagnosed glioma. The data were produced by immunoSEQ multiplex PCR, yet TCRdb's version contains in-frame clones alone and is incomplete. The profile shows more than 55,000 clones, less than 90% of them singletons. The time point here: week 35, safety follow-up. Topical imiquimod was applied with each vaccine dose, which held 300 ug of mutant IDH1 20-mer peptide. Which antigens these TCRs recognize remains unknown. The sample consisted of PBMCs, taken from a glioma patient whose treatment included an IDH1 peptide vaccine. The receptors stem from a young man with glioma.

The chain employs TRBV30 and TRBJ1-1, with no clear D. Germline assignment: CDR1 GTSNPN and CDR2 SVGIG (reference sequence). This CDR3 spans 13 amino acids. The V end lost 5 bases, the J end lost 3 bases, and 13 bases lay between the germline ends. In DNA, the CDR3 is TGTGCCTGGGCCGGGCGCAGATACACTGAAGCTTTCTTT. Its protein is CAWAGRRYTEAFF.

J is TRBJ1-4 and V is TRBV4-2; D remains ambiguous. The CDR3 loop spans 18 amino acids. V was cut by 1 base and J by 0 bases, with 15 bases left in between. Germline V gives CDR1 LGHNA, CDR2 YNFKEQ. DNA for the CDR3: TGTGCCAGCAGCCAAGGGGGAGGAAGTACAGCAACTAATGAAAAACTGTTTTTT. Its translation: CASSQGGGSTATNEKLFF.

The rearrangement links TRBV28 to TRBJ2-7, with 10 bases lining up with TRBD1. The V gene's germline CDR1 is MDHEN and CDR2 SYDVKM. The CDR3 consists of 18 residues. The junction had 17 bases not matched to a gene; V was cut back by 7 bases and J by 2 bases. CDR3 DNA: TGTGCCAGCACCCTACAGCCCCTGGACAGGGGGTCCACCTACGAGCAGTACTTC. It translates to CASTLQPLDRGSTYEQYF.

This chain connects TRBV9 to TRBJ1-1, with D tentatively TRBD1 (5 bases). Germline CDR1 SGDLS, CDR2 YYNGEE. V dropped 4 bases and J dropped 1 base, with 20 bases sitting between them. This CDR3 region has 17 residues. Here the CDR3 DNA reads TGTGCCAGCAGCCCCCGGGTAATTGGGGCGCCGAACACTGAAGCTTTCTTT. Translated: CASSPRVIGAPNTEAFF.

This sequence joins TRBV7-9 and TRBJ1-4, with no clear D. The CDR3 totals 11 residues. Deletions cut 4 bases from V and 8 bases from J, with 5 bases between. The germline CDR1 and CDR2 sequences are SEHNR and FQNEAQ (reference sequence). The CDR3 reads CASSWEEKLFF. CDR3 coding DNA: TGTGCCAGCAGCTGGGAAGAAAAACTGTTTTTT.

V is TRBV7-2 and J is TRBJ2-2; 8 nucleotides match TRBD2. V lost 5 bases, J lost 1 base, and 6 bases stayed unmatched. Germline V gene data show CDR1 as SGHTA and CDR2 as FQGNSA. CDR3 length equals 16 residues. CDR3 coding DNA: TGTGCCAGCAGCGTCATAGCGGGGAAGAACACCGGGGAGCTGTTTTTT. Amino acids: CASSVIAGKNTGELFF.

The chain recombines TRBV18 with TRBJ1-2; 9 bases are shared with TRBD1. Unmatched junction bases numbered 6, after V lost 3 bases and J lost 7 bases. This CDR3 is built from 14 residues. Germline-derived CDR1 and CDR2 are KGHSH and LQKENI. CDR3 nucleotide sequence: TGTGCCAGCTCACCGGGACAGGGTTTAGGTGGCTACACCTTC. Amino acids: CASSPGQGLGGYTF.

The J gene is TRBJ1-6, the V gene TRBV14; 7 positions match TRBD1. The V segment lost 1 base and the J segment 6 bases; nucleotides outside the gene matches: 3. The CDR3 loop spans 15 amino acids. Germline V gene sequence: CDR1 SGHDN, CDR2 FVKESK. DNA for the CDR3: TGTGCCAGCAGCCAAGGACAGGGCACTAATTCACCCCTCCACTTT. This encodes CASSQGQGTNSPLHF.

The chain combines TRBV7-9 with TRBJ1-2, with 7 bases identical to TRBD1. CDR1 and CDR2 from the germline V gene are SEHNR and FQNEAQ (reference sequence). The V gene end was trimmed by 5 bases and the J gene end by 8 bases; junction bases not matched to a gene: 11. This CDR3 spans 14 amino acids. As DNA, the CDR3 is TGTGCCAGCAGCCCTCCAGGGGGTTCTGAGGGCTACACCTTC. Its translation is CASSPPGGSEGYTF.

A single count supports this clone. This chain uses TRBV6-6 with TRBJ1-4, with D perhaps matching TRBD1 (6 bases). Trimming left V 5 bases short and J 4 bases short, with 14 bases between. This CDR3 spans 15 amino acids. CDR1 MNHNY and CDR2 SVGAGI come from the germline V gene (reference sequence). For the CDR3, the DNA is TGTGCCAGCAGTCCCTACAGGGCGAATAATGAAAAACTGTTTTTT. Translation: CASSPYRANNEKLFF.

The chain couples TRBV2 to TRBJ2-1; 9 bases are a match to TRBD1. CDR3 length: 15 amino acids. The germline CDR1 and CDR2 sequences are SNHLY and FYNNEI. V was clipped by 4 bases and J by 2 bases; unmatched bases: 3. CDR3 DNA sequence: TGTGCCAGCAGTGCCGGGGACAGGGCCTACAATGAGCAGTTCTTC. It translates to CASSAGDRAYNEQFF.

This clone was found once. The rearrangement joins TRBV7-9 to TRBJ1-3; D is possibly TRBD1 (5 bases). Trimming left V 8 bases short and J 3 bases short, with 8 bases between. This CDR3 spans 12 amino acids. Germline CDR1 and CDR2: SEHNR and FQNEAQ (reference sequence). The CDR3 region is CASGGGGNTIYF. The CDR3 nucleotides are TGTGCCAGCGGGGGGGGTGGAAACACCATATATTTT.

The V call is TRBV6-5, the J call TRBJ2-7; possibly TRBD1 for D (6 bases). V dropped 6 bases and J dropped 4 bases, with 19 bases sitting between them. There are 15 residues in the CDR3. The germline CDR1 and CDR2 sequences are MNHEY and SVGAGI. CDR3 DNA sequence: TGTGCCAGCAGCCCTATTTCCAGGGGTTGGTACGAGCAGTACTTC. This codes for CASSPISRGWYEQYF.

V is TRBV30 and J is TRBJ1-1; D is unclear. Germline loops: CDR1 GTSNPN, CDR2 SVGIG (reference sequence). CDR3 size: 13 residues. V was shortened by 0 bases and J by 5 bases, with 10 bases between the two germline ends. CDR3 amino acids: CAWSVHRSTEAFF. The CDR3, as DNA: TGTGCCTGGAGTGTACATAGAAGTACTGAAGCTTTCTTT.

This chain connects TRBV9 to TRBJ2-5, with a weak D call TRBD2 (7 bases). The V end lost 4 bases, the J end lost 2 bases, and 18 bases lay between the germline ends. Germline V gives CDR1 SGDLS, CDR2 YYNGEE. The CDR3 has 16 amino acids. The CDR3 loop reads CASSPEGGPVQETQYF. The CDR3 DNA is TGTGCCAGCAGCCCCGAGGGGGGGCCGGTACAAGAGACCCAGTACTTC.

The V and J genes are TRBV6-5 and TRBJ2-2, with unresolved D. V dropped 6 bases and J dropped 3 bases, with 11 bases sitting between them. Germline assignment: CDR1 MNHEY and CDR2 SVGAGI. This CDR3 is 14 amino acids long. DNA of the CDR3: TGTGCCAGCAGGGAAGGACGGTACACCGGGGAGCTGTTTTTT. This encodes CASREGRYTGELFF.

In DNA, the CDR3 is TGTGCCAGTAGTTTTTCAGGGGTCTCTGGGGCCAACGTCCTGACTTTC. Translation: CASSFSGVSGANVLTF. The V gene is TRBV19, the J gene TRBJ2-6; maybe TRBD1 (6 bases). Trimming took 5 bases from V and 0 from J, leaving 11 bases between them. Germline CDR1 is LNHDA and CDR2 is SQIVND (reference sequence). The length of the CDR3 is 16 residues.